This TCR beta chain was recovered during a study of control samples from healthy donors and cancer patients. The protocol was immunoSEQ multiplex PCR, while the TCRdb copy is restricted to in-frame clones and leaves out a portion. The table lists under 200,000 clones, 88% of them singletons. V was cut by 7 bases and J by 0 bases, with 16 bases left in between. This CDR3 spans 15 amino acids. Germline CDR1 and CDR2: SQVTM and ANQGSEA. This chain uses TRBV29-1 with TRBJ1-5, with a tentative D call TRBD1 (5 bases). The sequenced material came from blood. The TCR comes from a woman under 40 in good health. The CDR3 sequence: CSATTDNYSNQPQHF. Here the CDR3 DNA reads TGCAGCGCCACCACGGACAACTATAGCAATCAGCCCCAGCATTTT.